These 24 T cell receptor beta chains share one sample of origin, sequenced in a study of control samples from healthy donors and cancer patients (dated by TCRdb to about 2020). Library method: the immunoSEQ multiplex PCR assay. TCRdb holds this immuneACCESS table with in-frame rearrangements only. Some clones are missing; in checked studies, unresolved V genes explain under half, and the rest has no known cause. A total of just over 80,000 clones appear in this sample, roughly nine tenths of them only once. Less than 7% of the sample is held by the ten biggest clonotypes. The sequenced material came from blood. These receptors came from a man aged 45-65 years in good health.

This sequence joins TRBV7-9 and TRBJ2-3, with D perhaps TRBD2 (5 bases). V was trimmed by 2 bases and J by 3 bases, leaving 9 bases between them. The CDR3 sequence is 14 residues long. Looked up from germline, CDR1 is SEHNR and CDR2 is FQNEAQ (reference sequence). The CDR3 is CASSLRGWTDTQYF. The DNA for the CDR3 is TGTGCCAGCAGCTTACGCGGGTGGACAGATACGCAGTATTTT. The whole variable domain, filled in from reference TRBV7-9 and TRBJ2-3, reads DTGVSQNPRHKITKRGQNVTFRCDPISEHNRLYWYRQTLGQGPEFLTYFQNEAQLEKSRLLSDRFSAERPKGSFSTLEIQRTEQGDSAMYLCASSLRGWTDTQYFGPGTRLTVL.

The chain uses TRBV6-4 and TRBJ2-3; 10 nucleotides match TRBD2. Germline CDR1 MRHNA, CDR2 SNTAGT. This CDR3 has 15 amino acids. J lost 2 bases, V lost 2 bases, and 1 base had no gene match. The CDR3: CASSDSGGATDTQYF. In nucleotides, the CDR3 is TGTGCCAGCAGTGACAGCGGGGGGGCCACAGATACGCAGTATTTT.

CDR3 protein: CASSLNGGAHNQPQHF. CDR3 in DNA: TGTGCCAGCAGTTTAAATGGGGGGGCGCATAATCAGCCCCAGCATTTT. The rearrangement joins TRBV27 to TRBJ1-5; weak D call: TRBD1 (6 bases). The V gene lost 2 bases and the J gene lost 4 bases, with 15 bases spanning the gap. The CDR3 is made up of 16 amino acids. Per the germline V gene, CDR1 is MNHEY and CDR2 is SMNVEV (reference sequence).

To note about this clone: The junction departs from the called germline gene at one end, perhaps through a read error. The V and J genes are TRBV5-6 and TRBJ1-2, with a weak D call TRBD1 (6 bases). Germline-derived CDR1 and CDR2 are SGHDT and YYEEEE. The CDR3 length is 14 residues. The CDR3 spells CASTLGAAHYGYTF. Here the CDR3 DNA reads TGTGCCAGCACCTTGGGGGCAGCCCATTATGGCTACACCTTC.

The CDR3 loop is CASSEGGVGETQYF. As DNA, the CDR3 is TGTGCCAGCAGTGAAGGCGGGGTGGGAGAGACCCAGTACTTC. The chain employs TRBV6-1 and TRBJ2-5; a possible D gene is TRBD2 (6 bases). Germline V CDR1 and CDR2: MNHNS, SASEGT. This CDR3 region has 14 residues. Trimming took off 1 base at V and 4 bases at J, with 10 bases between the two ends.

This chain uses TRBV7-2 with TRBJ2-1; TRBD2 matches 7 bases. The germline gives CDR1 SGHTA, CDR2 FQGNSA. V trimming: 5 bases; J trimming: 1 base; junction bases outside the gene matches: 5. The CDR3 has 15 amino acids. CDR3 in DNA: TGTGCCAGCAGCCTAACTAGCGATTCCTACAATGAGCAGTTCTTC. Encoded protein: CASSLTSDSYNEQFF.

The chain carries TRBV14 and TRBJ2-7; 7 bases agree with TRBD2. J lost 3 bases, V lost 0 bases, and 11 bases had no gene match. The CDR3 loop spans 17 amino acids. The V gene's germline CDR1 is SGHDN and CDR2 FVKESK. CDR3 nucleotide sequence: TGTGCCAGCAGCCAAGATTCTAGGACTAGGAATCGCTACGAGCAGTACTTC. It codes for CASSQDSRTRNRYEQYF.

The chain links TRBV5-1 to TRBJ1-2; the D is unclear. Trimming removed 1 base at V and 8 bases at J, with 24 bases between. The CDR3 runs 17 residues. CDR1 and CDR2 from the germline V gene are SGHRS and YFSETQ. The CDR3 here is CASSLSPMEIEVGGYTF. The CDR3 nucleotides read TGCGCCAGCAGCTTGTCCCCGATGGAAATTGAGGTCGGGGGCTACACCTTC.

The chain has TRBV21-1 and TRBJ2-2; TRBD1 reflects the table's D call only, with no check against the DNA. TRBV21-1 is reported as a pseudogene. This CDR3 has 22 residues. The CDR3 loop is CASSKAEMGDRFLQSNTGELFF. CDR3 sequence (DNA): TGTGCCAGCAGCAAAGCCGAAATGGGGGACAGGTTCCTTCAATCGAACACCGGGGAGCTGTTTTTT.

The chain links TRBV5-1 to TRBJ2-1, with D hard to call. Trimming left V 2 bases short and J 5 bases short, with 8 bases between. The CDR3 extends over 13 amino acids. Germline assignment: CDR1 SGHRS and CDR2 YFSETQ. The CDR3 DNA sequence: TGCGCCAGCAGCTTTCGAAGCGACAATGAGCAGTTCTTC. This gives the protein CASSFRSDNEQFF.

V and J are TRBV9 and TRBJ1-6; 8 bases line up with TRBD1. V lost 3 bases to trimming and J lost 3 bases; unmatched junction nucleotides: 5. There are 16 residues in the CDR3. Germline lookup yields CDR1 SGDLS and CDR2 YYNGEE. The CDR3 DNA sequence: TGTGCCAGCAGCGCCGGACAGGGTGGCTATAATTCACCCCTCCACTTT. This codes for CASSAGQGGYNSPLHF. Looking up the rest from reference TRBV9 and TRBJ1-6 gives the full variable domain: DSGVTQTPKHLITATGQRVTLRCSPRSGDLSVYWYQQSLDQGLQFLIQYYNGEERAKGNILERFSAQQFPDLHSELNLSSLELGDSALYFCASSAGQGGYNSPLHFGNGTRLTVT.

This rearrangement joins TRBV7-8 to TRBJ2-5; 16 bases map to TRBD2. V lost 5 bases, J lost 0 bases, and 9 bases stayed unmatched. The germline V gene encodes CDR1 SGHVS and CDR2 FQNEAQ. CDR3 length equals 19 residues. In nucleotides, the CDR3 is TGTGCCAGCAGCCAACCGGGACTAGCGGGGGGGCAGTACCAAGAGACCCAGTACTTC. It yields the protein CASSQPGLAGGQYQETQYF. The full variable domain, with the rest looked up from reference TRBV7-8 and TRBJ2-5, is GAGVSQSPRYKVAKRGQDVALRCDPISGHVSLFWYQQALGQGPEFLTYFQNEAQLDKSGLPSDRFFAERPEGSVSTLKIQRTQQEDSAVYLCASSQPGLAGGQYQETQYFGPGTRLLVL.

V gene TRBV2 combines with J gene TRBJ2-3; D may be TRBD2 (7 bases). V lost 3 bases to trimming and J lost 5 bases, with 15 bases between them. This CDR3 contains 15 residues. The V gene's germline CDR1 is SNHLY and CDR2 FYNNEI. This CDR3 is CASSDPGGRGDTQYF. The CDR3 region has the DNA TGTGCCAGCAGTGACCCGGGGGGCCGTGGAGATACGCAGTATTTT. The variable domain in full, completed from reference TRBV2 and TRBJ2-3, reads EPEVTQTPSHQVTQMGQEVILRCVPISNHLYFYWYRQILGQKVEFLVSFYNNEISEKSEIFDDQFSVERPDGSNFTLKIRSTKLEDSAMYFCASSDPGGRGDTQYFGPGTRLTVL.

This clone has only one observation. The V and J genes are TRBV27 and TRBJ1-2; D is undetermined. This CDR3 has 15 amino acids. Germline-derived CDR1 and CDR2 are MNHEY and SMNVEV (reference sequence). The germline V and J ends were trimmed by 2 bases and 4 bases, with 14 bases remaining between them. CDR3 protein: CASSLGPGSLYGYTF. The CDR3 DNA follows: TGTGCCAGCAGTTTAGGGCCAGGATCCCTCTATGGCTACACCTTC.

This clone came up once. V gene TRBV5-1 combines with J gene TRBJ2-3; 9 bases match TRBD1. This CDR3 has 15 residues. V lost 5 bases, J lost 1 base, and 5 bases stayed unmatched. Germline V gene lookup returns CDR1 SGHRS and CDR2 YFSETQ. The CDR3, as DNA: TGCGCCAGCAGGCAAAGGACAGGGGGCACAGATACGCAGTATTTT. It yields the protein CASRQRTGGTDTQYF.

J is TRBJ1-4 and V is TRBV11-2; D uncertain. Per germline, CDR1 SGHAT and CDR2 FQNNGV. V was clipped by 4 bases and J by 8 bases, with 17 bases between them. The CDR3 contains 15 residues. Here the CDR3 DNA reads TGTGCCAGCAGCTCGGGTCCAAACAGTAACGAAAAACTGTTTTTT. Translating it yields CASSSGPNSNEKLFF.

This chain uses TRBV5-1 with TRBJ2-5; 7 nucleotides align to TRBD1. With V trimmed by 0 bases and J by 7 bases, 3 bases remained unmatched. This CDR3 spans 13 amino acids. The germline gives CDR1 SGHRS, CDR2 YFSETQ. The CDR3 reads CASSLGQGATQYF. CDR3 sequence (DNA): TGCGCCAGCAGCTTGGGACAGGGTGCGACCCAGTACTTC. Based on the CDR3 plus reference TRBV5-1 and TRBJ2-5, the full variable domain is KAGVTQTPRYLIKTRGQQVTLSCSPISGHRSVSWYQQTPGQGLQFLFEYFSETQRNKGNFPGRFSGRQFSNSRSEMNVSTLELGDSALYLCASSLGQGATQYFGPGTRLLVL.

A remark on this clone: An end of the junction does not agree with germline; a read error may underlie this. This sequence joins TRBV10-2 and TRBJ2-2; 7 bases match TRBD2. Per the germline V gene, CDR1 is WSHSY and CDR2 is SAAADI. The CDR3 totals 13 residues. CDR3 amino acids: CASNEGRGGELFF. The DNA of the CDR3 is TGCGCCAGCAATGAGGGGAGGGGCGGGGAGCTGTTTTTT.

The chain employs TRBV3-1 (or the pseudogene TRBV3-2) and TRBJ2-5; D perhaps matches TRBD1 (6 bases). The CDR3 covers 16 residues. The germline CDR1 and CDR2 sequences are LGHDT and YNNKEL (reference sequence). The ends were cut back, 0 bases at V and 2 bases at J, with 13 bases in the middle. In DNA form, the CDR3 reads TGTGCCAGCAGCCAAGAAGTGGAGACAGGACAAGAGACCCAGTACTTC. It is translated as CASSQEVETGQETQYF.

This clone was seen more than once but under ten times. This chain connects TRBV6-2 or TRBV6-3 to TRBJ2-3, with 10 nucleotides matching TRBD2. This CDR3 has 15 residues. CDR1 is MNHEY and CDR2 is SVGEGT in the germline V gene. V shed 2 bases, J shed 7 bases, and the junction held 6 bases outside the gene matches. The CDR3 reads CASSYERGGPNTQYF. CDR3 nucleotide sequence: TGTGCCAGCAGTTACGAGCGGGGGGGCCCAAATACGCAGTATTTT.

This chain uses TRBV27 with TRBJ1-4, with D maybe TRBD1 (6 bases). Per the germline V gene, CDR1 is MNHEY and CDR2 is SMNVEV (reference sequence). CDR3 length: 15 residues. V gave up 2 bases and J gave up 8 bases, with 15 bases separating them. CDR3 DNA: TGTGCCAGCAGTTTAAATTGGGGGGGCGACGAAAAACTGTTTTTT. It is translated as CASSLNWGGDEKLFF. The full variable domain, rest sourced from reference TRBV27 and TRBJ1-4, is EAQVTQNPRYLITVTGKKLTVTCSQNMNHEYMSWYRQDPGLGLRQIYYSMNVEVTDKGDVPEGYKVSRKEKRNFPLILESPSPNQTSLYFCASSLNWGGDEKLFFGSGTQLSVL.

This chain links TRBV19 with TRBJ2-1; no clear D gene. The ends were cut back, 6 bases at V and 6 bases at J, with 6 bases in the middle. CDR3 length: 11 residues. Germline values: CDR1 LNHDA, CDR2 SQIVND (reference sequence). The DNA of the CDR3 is TGTGCCAGTAGGGTCGGCAATGAGCAGTTCTTC. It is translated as CASRVGNEQFF. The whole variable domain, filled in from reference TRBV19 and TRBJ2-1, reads DGGITQSPKYLFRKEGQNVTLSCEQNLNHDAMYWYRQDPGQGLRLIYYSQIVNDFQKGDIAEGYSVSREKKESFPLTVTSAQKNPTAFYLCASRVGNEQFFGPGTRLTVL.

CDR3 region: CASTPSGYENTIYF. Written as DNA, the CDR3 is TGCGCCAGCACCCCTTCAGGGTATGAAAACACCATATATTTT. V usage is TRBV5-1 and J usage is TRBJ1-3; TRBD1 might be the D (5 bases). Trimming took off 6 bases at V and 6 bases at J, with 16 bases between the two ends. Germline V gives CDR1 SGHRS, CDR2 YFSETQ. This CDR3 spans 14 amino acids.

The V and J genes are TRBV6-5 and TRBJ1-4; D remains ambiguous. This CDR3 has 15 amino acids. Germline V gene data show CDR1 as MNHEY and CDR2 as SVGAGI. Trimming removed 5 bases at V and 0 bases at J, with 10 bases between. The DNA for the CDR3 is TGTGCCAGCAGTCCGAACACGGCAACTAATGAAAAACTGTTTTTT. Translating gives CASSPNTATNEKLFF.